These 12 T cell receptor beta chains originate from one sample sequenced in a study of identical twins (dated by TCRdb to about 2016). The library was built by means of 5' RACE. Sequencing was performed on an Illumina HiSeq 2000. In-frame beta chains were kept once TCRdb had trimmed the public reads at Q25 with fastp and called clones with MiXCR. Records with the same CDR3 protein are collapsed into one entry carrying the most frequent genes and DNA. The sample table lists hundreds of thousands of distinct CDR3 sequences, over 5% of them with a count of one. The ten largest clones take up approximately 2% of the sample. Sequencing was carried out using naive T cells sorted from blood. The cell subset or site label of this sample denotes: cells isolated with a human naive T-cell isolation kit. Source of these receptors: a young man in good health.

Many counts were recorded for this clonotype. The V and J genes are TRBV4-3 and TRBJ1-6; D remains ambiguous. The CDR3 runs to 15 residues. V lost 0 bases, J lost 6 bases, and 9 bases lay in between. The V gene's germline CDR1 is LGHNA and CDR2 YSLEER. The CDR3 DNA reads TGCGCCAGCAGCCAAGACGCGGGCCCTAATTCACCCCTCCACTTT. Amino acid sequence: CASSQDAGPNSPLHF.

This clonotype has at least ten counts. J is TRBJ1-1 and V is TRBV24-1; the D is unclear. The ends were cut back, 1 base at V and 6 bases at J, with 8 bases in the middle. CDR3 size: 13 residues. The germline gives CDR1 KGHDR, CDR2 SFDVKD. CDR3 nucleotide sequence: TGTGCCACCAGTGATTTAAACGGGGCTGAAGCTTTCTTT. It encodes CATSDLNGAEAFF.

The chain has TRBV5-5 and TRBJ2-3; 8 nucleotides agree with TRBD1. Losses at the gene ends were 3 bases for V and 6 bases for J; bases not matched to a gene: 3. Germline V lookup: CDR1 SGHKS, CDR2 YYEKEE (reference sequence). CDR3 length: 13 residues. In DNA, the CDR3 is TGTGCCAGCAGCTGGACAGGGTCCGATACGCAGTATTTT. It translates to CASSWTGSDTQYF.

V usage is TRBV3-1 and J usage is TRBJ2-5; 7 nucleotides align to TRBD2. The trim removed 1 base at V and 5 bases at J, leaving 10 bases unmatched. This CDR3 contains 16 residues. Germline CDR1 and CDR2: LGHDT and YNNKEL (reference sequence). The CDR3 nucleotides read TGTGCCAGCAGCCAAGCGGGGCGGGAGTTTTTGGAGACCCAGTACTTC. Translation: CASSQAGREFLETQYF.

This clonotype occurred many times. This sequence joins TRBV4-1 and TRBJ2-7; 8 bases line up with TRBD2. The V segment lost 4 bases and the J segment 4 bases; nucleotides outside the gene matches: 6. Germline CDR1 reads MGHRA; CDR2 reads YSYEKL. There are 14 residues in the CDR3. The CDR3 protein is CASSPREEGYEQYV. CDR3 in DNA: TGCGCCAGCAGCCCGCGGGAGGAAGGGTACGAGCAGTACGTC.

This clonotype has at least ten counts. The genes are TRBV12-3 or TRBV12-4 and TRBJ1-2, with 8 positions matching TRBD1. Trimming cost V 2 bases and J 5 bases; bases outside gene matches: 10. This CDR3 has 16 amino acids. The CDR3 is CASSLRGTGGSYGYTF. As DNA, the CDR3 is TGTGCCAGCAGTTTAAGGGGGACAGGAGGCTCATATGGCTACACCTTC.

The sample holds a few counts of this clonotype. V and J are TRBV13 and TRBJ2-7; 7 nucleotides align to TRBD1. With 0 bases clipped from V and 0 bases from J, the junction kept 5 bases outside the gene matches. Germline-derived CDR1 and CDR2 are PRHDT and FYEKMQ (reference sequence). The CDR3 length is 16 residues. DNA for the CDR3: TGTGCCAGCAGCTTAGGTCTTGGGACAGCCTCCTACGAGCAGTACTTC. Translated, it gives CASSLGLGTASYEQYF.

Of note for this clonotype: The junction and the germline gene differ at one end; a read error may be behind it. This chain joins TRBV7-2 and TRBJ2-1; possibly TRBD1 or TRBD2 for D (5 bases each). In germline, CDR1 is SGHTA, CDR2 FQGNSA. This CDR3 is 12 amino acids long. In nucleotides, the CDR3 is TGTTCCAGCAGCTCCTTTAGGGGAGAGGAGTTCTTC. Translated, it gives CSSSSFRGEEFF.

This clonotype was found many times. As DNA, the CDR3 is TGTGCCAGCACTCCATTTTTTACTCCGGGATCTACCAATGAGCAGTTCTTC. It yields the protein CASTPFFTPGSTNEQFF. The chain links TRBV12-3 or TRBV12-4 to TRBJ2-1; possibly TRBD2 for D (5 bases). Between the trimmed V and J ends, which lost 7 bases and 6 bases, there was a span of 25 bases. There are 17 residues in the CDR3.

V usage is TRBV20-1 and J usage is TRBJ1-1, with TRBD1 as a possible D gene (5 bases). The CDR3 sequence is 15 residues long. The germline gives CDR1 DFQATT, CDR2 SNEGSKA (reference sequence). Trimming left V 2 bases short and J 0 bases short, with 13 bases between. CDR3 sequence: CSARNRDGLNTEAFF. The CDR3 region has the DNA TGCAGTGCTAGAAACCGGGACGGGTTGAACACTGAAGCTTTCTTT.

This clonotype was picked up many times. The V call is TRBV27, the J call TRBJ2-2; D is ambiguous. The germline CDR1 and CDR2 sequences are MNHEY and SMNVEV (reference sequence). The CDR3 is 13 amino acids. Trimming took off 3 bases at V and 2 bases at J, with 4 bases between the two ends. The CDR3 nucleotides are TGTGCCAGCAGTTTCCACAACACCGGGGAGCTGTTTTTT. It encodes CASSFHNTGELFF.

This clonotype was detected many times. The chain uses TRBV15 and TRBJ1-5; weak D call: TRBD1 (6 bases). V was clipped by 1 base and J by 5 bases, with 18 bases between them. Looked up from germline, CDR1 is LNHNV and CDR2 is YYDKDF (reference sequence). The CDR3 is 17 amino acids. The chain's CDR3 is CATSRAFGTKGYQPQHF. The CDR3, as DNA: TGTGCCACCAGCAGAGCCTTCGGGACAAAGGGCTATCAGCCCCAGCATTTT.